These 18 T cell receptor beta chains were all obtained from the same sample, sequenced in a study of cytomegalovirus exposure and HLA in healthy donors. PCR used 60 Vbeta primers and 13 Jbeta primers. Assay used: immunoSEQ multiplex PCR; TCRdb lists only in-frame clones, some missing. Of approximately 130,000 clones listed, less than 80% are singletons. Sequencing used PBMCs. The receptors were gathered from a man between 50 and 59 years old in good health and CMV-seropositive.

CDR3 DNA sequence: TGTGCCAGCAGCTTAATGATACTCTACAATGAGCAGTTCTTC. Amino acids: CASSLMILYNEQFF. The gene calls are TRBV7-9 and TRBJ2-1; the D is unclear. The germline V and J ends were trimmed by 2 bases and 3 bases, with 8 bases remaining between them. Germline V gives CDR1 SEHNR, CDR2 FQNEAQ (reference sequence). The CDR3 runs to 14 residues.

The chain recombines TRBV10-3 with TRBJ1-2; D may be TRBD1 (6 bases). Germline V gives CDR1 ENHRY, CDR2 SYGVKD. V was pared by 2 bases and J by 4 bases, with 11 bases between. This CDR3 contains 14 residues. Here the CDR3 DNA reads TGTGCCATCAGTGAGGGACAGCGAGTCTATGGCTACACCTTC. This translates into CAISEGQRVYGYTF.

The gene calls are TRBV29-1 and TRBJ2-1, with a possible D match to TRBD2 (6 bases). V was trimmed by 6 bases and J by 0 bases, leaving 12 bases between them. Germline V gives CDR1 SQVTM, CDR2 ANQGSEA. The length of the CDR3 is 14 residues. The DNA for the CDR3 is TGCAGCGTCCGCAGGGAGGTCTCCTACAATGAGCAGTTCTTC. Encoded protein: CSVRREVSYNEQFF.

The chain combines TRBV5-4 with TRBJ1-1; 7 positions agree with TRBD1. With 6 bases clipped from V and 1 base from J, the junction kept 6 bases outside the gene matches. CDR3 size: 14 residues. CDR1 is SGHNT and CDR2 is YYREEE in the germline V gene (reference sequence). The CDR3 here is CASTLRQGNTEAFF. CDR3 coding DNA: TGTGCCAGCACGCTGCGACAGGGGAACACTGAAGCTTTCTTT.

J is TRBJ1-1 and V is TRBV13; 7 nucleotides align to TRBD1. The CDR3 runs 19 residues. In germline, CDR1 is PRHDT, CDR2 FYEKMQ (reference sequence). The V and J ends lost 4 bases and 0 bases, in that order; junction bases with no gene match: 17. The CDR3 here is CASSSLGTAVTGMNTEAFF. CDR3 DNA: TGTGCCAGCAGCTCGCTCGGGACAGCTGTAACTGGCATGAACACTGAAGCTTTCTTT.

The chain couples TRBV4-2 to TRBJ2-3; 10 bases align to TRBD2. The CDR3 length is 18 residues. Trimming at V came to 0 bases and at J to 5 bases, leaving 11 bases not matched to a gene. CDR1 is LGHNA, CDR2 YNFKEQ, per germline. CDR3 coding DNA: TGTGCCAGCAGCCAAGATCAAGGGCTAGCGGGAGTTGGAGATACGCAGTATTTT. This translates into CASSQDQGLAGVGDTQYF.

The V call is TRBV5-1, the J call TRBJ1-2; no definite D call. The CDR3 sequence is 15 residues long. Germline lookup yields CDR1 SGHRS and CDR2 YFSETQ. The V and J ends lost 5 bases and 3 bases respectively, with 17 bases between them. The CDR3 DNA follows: TGCGCCAGCAGTCGGGGAGGGCCCGCGGACTATGGCTACACCTTC. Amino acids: CASSRGGPADYGYTF.

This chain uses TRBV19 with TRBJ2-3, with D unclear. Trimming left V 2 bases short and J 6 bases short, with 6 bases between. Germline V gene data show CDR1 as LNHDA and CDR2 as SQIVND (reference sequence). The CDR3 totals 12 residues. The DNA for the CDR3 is TGTGCCAGTAGTATAAGGCGGGATACGCAGTATTTT. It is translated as CASSIRRDTQYF.

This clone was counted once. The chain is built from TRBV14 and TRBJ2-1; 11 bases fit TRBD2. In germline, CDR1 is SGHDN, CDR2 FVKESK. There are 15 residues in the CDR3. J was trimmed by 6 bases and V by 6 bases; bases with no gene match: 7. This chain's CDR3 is CASSPIAGGPNEQFF. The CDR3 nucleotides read TGTGCCAGCAGTCCAATAGCGGGAGGGCCCAATGAGCAGTTCTTC.

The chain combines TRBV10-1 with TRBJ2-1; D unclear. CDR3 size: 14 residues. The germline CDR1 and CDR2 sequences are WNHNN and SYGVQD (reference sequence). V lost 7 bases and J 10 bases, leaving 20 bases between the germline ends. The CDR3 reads CASTLSSHGYEQFF. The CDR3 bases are TGCGCCAGCACGCTTTCAAGCCACGGGTACGAGCAGTTCTTC.

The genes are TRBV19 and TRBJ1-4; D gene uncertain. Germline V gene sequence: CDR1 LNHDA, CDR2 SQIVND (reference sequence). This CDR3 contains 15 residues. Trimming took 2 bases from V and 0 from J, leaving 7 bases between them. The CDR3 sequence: CASSIRHATNEKLFF. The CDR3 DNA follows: TGTGCCAGTAGTATAAGACACGCAACTAATGAAAAACTGTTTTTT. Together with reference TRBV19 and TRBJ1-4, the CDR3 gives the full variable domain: DGGITQSPKYLFRKEGQNVTLSCEQNLNHDAMYWYRQDPGQGLRLIYYSQIVNDFQKGDIAEGYSVSREKKESFPLTVTSAQKNPTAFYLCASSIRHATNEKLFFGSGTQLSVL.

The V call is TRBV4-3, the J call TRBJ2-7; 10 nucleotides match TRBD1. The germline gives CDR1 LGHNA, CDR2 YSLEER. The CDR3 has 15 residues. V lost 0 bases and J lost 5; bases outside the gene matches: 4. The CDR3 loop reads CASSQERDRGHEQYF. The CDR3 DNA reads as TGCGCCAGCAGCCAAGAACGGGACAGGGGCCACGAGCAGTACTTC.

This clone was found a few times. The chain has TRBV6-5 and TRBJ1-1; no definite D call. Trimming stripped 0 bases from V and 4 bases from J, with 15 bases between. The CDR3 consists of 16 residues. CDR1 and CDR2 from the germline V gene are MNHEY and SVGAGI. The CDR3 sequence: CASSYSRSGTGTEAFF. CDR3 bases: TGTGCCAGCAGTTACTCAAGGTCGGGAACGGGCACTGAAGCTTTCTTT.

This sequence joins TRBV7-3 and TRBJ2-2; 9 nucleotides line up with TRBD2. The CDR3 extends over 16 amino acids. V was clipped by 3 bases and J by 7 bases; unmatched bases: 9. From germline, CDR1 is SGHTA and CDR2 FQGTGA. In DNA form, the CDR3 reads TGTGCCAGCAGCTTTCGTCTAGCGGGAACAGGCGGGGAGCTGTTTTTT. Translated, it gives CASSFRLAGTGGELFF.

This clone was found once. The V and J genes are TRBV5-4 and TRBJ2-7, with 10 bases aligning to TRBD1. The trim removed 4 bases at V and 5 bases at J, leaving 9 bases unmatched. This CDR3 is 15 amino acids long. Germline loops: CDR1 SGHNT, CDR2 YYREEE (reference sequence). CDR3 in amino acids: CASSPIRDRGHEQYF. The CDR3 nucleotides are TGTGCCAGCAGCCCTATCCGGGACAGGGGCCACGAGCAGTACTTC. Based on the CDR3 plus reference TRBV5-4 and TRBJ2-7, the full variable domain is ETGVTQSPTHLIKTRGQQVTLRCSSQSGHNTVSWYQQALGQGPQFIFQYYREEENGRGNFPPRFSGLQFPNYSSELNVNALELDDSALYLCASSPIRDRGHEQYFGPGTRLTVT.

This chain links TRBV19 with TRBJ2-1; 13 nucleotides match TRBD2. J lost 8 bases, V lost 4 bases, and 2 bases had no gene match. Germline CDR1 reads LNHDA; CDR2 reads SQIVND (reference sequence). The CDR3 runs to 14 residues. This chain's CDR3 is CASSSTSGGDEQFF. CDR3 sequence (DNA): TGTGCCAGTAGTAGCACTAGCGGGGGGGATGAGCAGTTCTTC.

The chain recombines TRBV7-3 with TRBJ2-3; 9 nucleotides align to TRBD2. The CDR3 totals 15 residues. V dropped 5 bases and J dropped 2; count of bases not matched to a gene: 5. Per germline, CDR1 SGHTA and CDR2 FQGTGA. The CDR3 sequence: CASSPSSGTTDTQYF. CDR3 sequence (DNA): TGTGCCAGCAGCCCCTCTAGCGGGACCACAGATACGCAGTATTTT.

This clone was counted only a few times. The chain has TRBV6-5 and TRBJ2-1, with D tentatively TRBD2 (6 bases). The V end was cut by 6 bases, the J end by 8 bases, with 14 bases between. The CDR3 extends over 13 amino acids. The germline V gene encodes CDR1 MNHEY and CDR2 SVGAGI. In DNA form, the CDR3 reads TGTGCCAGCAGGGAAGAGGGACTTCATGAGCAGTTCTTC. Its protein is CASREEGLHEQFF.